Listed here are 18 T cell receptor beta chains from one sample, sequenced in a study of shared clonotypes between healthy human individuals. Sequencing used immunoSEQ multiplex PCR; TCRdb keeps in-frame clones, though not all of them. The table has 190,000 or so clones, 65% to 80% seen once; the top ten hold more than 9%. The sample taken for sequencing was memory CD4+ T cells sorted from blood. As to subset: CD45RA-negative fraction. The receptor source for this set is a man aged 25-45 years in good health.

This clone was detected once. The rearrangement links TRBV28 to TRBJ1-4; D gene ambiguous. Per germline, CDR1 MDHEN and CDR2 SYDVKM. The CDR3 loop spans 14 amino acids. The V end was cut by 6 bases, the J end by 5 bases, with 13 bases between. In nucleotides, the CDR3 is TGTGCCAGCAGGCTCCAGGCTTTGAATGAAAAACTGTTTTTT. It encodes CASRLQALNEKLFF.

The genes are TRBV29-1 and TRBJ2-7, with D perhaps being TRBD1 or TRBD2 (5 bases each). V was shortened by 4 bases and J by 0 bases, with 10 bases between the two germline ends. CDR1 SQVTM and CDR2 ANQGSEA come from the germline V gene. This CDR3 has 13 amino acids. CDR3 protein: CSVVRDHSYEQYF. CDR3 bases: TGCAGCGTTGTTAGGGACCACTCCTACGAGCAGTACTTC.

The rearrangement joins TRBV13 to TRBJ2-1, with D uncertain. V was cut by 0 bases and J by 0 bases, with 12 bases left in between. Germline CDR1 is PRHDT and CDR2 is FYEKMQ (reference sequence). This CDR3 is built from 17 residues. CDR3 region: CASSLGSRTHSYNEQFF. The CDR3 bases are TGTGCCAGCAGCTTAGGTTCCCGGACCCACTCCTACAATGAGCAGTTCTTC.

The V and J genes are TRBV25-1 and TRBJ1-4; D is possibly TRBD1 (5 bases). The ends were cut back, 7 bases at V and 10 bases at J, with 10 bases in the middle. Germline assignment: CDR1 MGHDK and CDR2 SYGVNS. The CDR3 sequence is 11 residues long. CDR3 DNA sequence: TGTGCCAGCACTCGAGGGGTAAAACTGTTTTTT. This gives the protein CASTRGVKLFF. Complete variable domain (other parts from reference TRBV25-1 and TRBJ1-4): EADIYQTPRYLVIGTGKKITLECSQTMGHDKMYWYQQDPGMELHLIHYSYGVNSTEKGDLSSESTVSRIRTEHFPLTLESARPSHTSQYLCASTRGVKLFFGSGTQLSVL.

The chain links TRBV5-1 to TRBJ2-2, with D unresolved. The CDR3 contains 15 residues. The germline V and J ends were trimmed by 0 bases and 5 bases, with 11 bases remaining between them. Germline lookup yields CDR1 SGHRS and CDR2 YFSETQ. In DNA, the CDR3 is TGCGCCAGCAGCTTGGCCCCAGGTTTTACCGGGGAGCTGTTTTTT. It is translated as CASSLAPGFTGELFF.

J is TRBJ1-3 and V is TRBV7-6; D possibly corresponds to TRBD1 (6 bases). The germline gives CDR1 SGHVS, CDR2 FNYEAQ. The ends were cut back, 1 base at V and 2 bases at J, with 12 bases in the middle. The CDR3 length is 16 residues. As DNA, the CDR3 is TGTGCCAGCAGCTTAGAACACAGGGAACCTGGAAACACCATATATTTT. This encodes CASSLEHREPGNTIYF.

The chain recombines TRBV18 with TRBJ2-5; no reliable D call. The germline gives CDR1 KGHSH, CDR2 LQKENI. This CDR3 comprises 13 residues. Trimming shortened V by 5 bases and J by 4 bases, and 11 bases separated the two germline ends. CDR3 bases: TGTGCCAGCTCAACCCTAGGACCAGAGACCCAGTACTTC. Protein sequence: CASSTLGPETQYF.

This clone was recorded a few times. This sequence joins TRBV9 and TRBJ2-1; D possibly corresponds to TRBD1 (6 bases). V gave up 2 bases and J gave up 5 bases, with 11 bases separating them. This CDR3 contains 14 residues. Germline CDR1 SGDLS, CDR2 YYNGEE. In DNA form, the CDR3 reads TGTGCCAGCAGCGTCACGGGACAAAACAATGAGCAGTTCTTC. Its protein is CASSVTGQNNEQFF.

V is TRBV28 and J is TRBJ2-7; TRBD2 matches 13 bases. Germline loops: CDR1 MDHEN, CDR2 SYDVKM. This CDR3 is built from 15 residues. V shed 5 bases, J shed 4 bases, and the junction held 5 bases outside the gene matches. CDR3 sequence reads: CASSPPTSGRYEQYF. The CDR3 DNA sequence: TGTGCCAGCAGTCCTCCGACTAGCGGGAGGTACGAGCAGTACTTC.

This clone came up a few times. The chain uses TRBV6-4 and TRBJ1-5; 8 bases match TRBD1. The CDR3 loop spans 13 amino acids. J was trimmed by 7 bases and V by 5 bases; bases with no gene match: 4. Germline V gives CDR1 MRHNA, CDR2 SNTAGT. The CDR3 coding sequence is TGTGCCAGCAGTCCAGGGGGCCGCCAGCCCCAGCATTTT. This translates into CASSPGGRQPQHF.

The chain employs TRBV27 and TRBJ2-7, with D possibly being TRBD2 (6 bases). This CDR3 is built from 15 residues. From germline, CDR1 is MNHEY and CDR2 SMNVEV (reference sequence). V lost 7 bases to trimming and J lost 1 base, with 17 bases between them. CDR3 coding DNA: TGTGCCAGCACCCGAGTTAGCGGATTTTCCTACGAGCAGTACTTC. Amino acid sequence: CASTRVSGFSYEQYF.

CDR3 sequence (DNA): TGCGCCAGCAGCTTAAGACAGGGGGGAGAGACCCAGTACTTC. This gives the protein CASSLRQGGETQYF. The chain carries TRBV5-1 and TRBJ2-5; 9 bases map to TRBD1. The CDR3 runs to 14 residues. Trimming removed 2 bases from V and 4 bases from J; junction bases left unmatched: 3. The V gene's germline CDR1 is SGHRS and CDR2 YFSETQ. The complete variable domain, with remaining parts taken from reference TRBV5-1 and TRBJ2-5, reads KAGVTQTPRYLIKTRGQQVTLSCSPISGHRSVSWYQQTPGQGLQFLFEYFSETQRNKGNFPGRFSGRQFSNSRSEMNVSTLELGDSALYLCASSLRQGGETQYFGPGTRLLVL.

This clone has a handful of counts. This chain connects TRBV7-2 to TRBJ2-3; D call uncertain. The CDR3 is 11 residues long. Germline CDR1 SGHTA, CDR2 FQGNSA. The ends were cut back, 2 bases at V and 4 bases at J, with 1 base in the middle. The CDR3 sequence is CASSLSDTQYF. DNA of the CDR3: TGTGCCAGCAGCTTATCAGATACGCAGTATTTT.

There are many counts of this clone. One end of the junction varies from germline; a read error may be responsible. This chain links TRBV6-1 with TRBJ2-4; weak D call: TRBD2 (5 bases). Germline V gives CDR1 MNHNS, CDR2 SASEGT. CDR3 length: 16 amino acids. DNA for the CDR3: TGTGCCAGCAGCGAAGACGGGCGAGCGAGGGAAAACATTCAGTACTTC. This encodes CASSEDGRARENIQYF.

V and J are TRBV30 and TRBJ2-2, with D possibly TRBD1 on 5 matching bases. CDR1 is GTSNPN, CDR2 SVGIG, per germline (reference sequence). Trimming stripped 5 bases from V and 1 base from J, with 11 bases between. The CDR3 covers 14 residues. The CDR3 region has the DNA TGTGCCTGGGGACGGACACTGAACACCGGGGAGCTGTTTTTT. Amino acid sequence: CAWGRTLNTGELFF.

This chain links TRBV28 with TRBJ1-4; 8 bases align to TRBD1. Germline CDR1 is MDHEN and CDR2 is SYDVKM. The CDR3 spans 17 residues. Trimming took 4 bases from V and 4 from J; bases not matched to a gene: 11. For the CDR3, the DNA is TGTGCCAGCAGTTACCCCGGGACAGGCGTTTATAATGAAAAACTGTTTTTT. Amino acid sequence: CASSYPGTGVYNEKLFF. The entire variable domain, with the rest obtained from reference TRBV28 and TRBJ1-4, is as follows: DVKVTQSSRYLVKRTGEKVFLECVQDMDHENMFWYRQDPGLGLRLIYFSYDVKMKEKGDIPEGYSVSREKKERFSLILESASTNQTSMYLCASSYPGTGVYNEKLFFGSGTQLSVL.

The chain couples TRBV7-9 to TRBJ2-3, with 9 bases fitting TRBD2. Germline V lookup: CDR1 SEHNR, CDR2 FQNEAQ (reference sequence). This CDR3 has 16 residues. Losses at the gene ends were 3 bases for V and 5 bases for J; bases not matched to a gene: 9. CDR3 amino acids: CASSFVAGGPGDTQYF. In DNA form, the CDR3 reads TGTGCCAGCAGCTTCGTCGCGGGAGGGCCGGGAGATACGCAGTATTTT.

The gene calls are TRBV7-9 and TRBJ2-7; D tentatively fits TRBD1 or TRBD2 (6 bases each). This CDR3 spans 17 amino acids. V was shortened by 1 base and J by 6 bases, with 22 bases between the two germline ends. Germline CDR1 reads SEHNR; CDR2 reads FQNEAQ (reference sequence). The CDR3 reads CASSLDSGEDRTPEQYF. The CDR3 region has the DNA TGTGCCAGCAGCTTAGATTCGGGAGAAGACAGGACCCCCGAGCAGTACTTC.